Presented here are 25 T cell receptor beta chains from one specimen sequenced in a study of T cell responses to AZD1222 COVID-19 vaccine. The data were produced by immunoSEQ multiplex PCR, yet TCRdb's version contains in-frame clones alone and is incomplete. The sample holds under 150,000 clones; nearly 95% are singletons and the top ten take around 5.4%. Sequenced here: peripheral blood, sampled on day 0 of AZD1222 vaccination. These receptors were obtained from an adult in good health.

This clone occurred once. DNA of the CDR3: TGTGCCAGCAGCCAAGATCTAGGACGGATGGCTAATGAAAAACTGTTTTTT. This translates into CASSQDLGRMANEKLFF. This chain uses TRBV3-1 (or the pseudogene TRBV3-2) with TRBJ1-4; unclear D gene. The germline V gene encodes CDR1 LGHDT and CDR2 YNNKEL (reference sequence). V lost 0 bases to trimming and J lost 3 bases, with 14 bases between them. The CDR3 contains 17 residues.

The genes are TRBV11-1 and TRBJ2-7, with D possibly matching TRBD1 (5 bases). Germline V lookup: CDR1 SGHAT, CDR2 FQDESV (reference sequence). V was cut by 5 bases and J by 3 bases, with 8 bases left in between. The CDR3 runs to 12 residues. The chain's CDR3 is CASSADSYEQYF. DNA of the CDR3: TGTGCCAGCAGCGCCGACAGCTACGAGCAGTACTTC.

This chain links TRBV6-5 with TRBJ1-4; TRBD1 matches at 9 bases. J gave up 7 bases and V 6 bases, and 6 bases lay outside the gene matches. The germline V gene encodes CDR1 MNHEY and CDR2 SVGAGI. The CDR3 contains 14 residues. CDR3 sequence: CASRTGTGFEKLFF. The CDR3 coding sequence is TGTGCCAGCAGAACCGGGACAGGGTTTGAAAAACTGTTTTTT.

The chain combines TRBV27 with TRBJ1-1; D possibly corresponds to TRBD1 (5 bases). The CDR3 loop spans 14 amino acids. CDR1 and CDR2 from the germline V gene are MNHEY and SMNVEV (reference sequence). V lost 2 bases and J 3 bases, leaving 10 bases between the germline ends. The CDR3 loop reads CASSLRMGDTEAFF. CDR3 nucleotide sequence: TGTGCCAGCAGTTTAAGAATGGGGGACACTGAAGCTTTCTTT.

The genes are TRBV5-8 and TRBJ1-2; D is ambiguous. V was shortened by 5 bases and J by 2 bases, with 19 bases between the two germline ends. Germline CDR1 and CDR2: SGHTS and YDEGEE. This CDR3 has 16 amino acids. The CDR3 loop is CASSYPNEGSNYGYTF. CDR3 in DNA: TGTGCCAGCAGTTACCCGAATGAGGGCTCGAACTATGGCTACACCTTC.

The chain uses TRBV7-3 and TRBJ2-7; 8 positions agree with TRBD1. CDR1 and CDR2 from the germline V gene are SGHTA and FQGTGA. The CDR3 covers 15 residues. The ends lost 5 bases at V and 6 bases at J; junction bases unmatched: 12. The CDR3 loop is CASSTTGTGRGEQYF. The CDR3 DNA reads TGTGCCAGCAGCACGACCGGGACAGGTCGTGGCGAGCAGTACTTC.

The CDR3 nucleotides are TGTGCCAGTAGTATAAGTACCGACAATGAGCAGTTCTTC. It yields the protein CASSISTDNEQFF. V usage is TRBV19 and J usage is TRBJ2-1; D is undetermined. Trimming took 2 bases from V and 5 from J, leaving 7 bases between them. The length of the CDR3 is 13 residues. Germline CDR1 is LNHDA and CDR2 is SQIVND (reference sequence).

This rearrangement joins TRBV4-1 to TRBJ2-2; D remains unclear. The CDR3 totals 13 residues. V was pared by 0 bases and J by 5 bases, with 4 bases between. Germline CDR1 MGHRA, CDR2 YSYEKL. The CDR3 loop reads CASSQDRTGELFF. CDR3 DNA sequence: TGCGCCAGCAGCCAAGATCGGACCGGGGAGCTGTTTTTT.

V and J are TRBV19 and TRBJ2-2; possible D gene TRBD2, 5 bases. V was shortened by 4 bases and J by 4 bases, with 10 bases between the two germline ends. Germline V gene data show CDR1 as LNHDA and CDR2 as SQIVND (reference sequence). The CDR3 length is 14 residues. The DNA of the CDR3 is TGTGCCAGTAGTAGTCAGCGGACCACCGGGGAGCTGTTTTTT. Its translation is CASSSQRTTGELFF.

This clone was detected only once. This chain uses TRBV5-1 with TRBJ2-3, with 9 positions matching TRBD2. V was clipped by 4 bases and J by 3 bases; unmatched bases: 3. Germline CDR1 and CDR2: SGHRS and YFSETQ. The CDR3 covers 14 residues. The CDR3 is CASSRGLATDTQYF. For the CDR3, the DNA is TGCGCCAGCAGCAGGGGACTAGCTACAGATACGCAGTATTTT.

The rearrangement uses TRBV27 and TRBJ2-7; 8 bases match TRBD1. The germline V gene encodes CDR1 MNHEY and CDR2 SMNVEV (reference sequence). CDR3 length equals 15 residues. V shed 5 bases and J 0 bases; nucleotides not matched to a gene: 6. The CDR3 region is CASSPGQATSYEQYF. The CDR3 region has the DNA TGTGCCAGCAGTCCGGGACAGGCGACCTCCTACGAGCAGTACTTC.

On this clone itself: Other DNA sequences within the sample encode an identical CDR3. V gene TRBV5-5 combines with J gene TRBJ2-3; 9 bases are a match to TRBD1. CDR3 size: 14 residues. Germline CDR1 and CDR2: SGHKS and YYEKEE (reference sequence). Trimming at V came to 5 bases and at J to 1 base, leaving 2 bases not matched to a gene. The CDR3 DNA sequence: TGTGCCAGCAGTAGGACAGGGGGCACAGATACGCAGTATTTT. Translating gives CASSRTGGTDTQYF.

This rearrangement joins TRBV19 to TRBJ1-2; maybe TRBD1 (6 bases). V shed 2 bases and J shed 8 bases, with 18 bases lying between them. The CDR3 contains 15 residues. The germline gives CDR1 LNHDA, CDR2 SQIVND (reference sequence). The CDR3 spells CASSIKTSGEGGYTF. The DNA for the CDR3 is TGTGCCAGTAGTATAAAGACTTCAGGGGAGGGCGGCTACACCTTC. Full variable domain (rest looked up from reference TRBV19 and TRBJ1-2): DGGITQSPKYLFRKEGQNVTLSCEQNLNHDAMYWYRQDPGQGLRLIYYSQIVNDFQKGDIAEGYSVSREKKESFPLTVTSAQKNPTAFYLCASSIKTSGEGGYTFGSGTRLTVV.

The chain carries TRBV3-1 (or the pseudogene TRBV3-2) and TRBJ2-1; TRBD2 matches at 9 bases. CDR3 size: 16 residues. Trimming removed 4 bases from V and 7 bases from J; junction bases left unmatched: 11. CDR1 is LGHDT, CDR2 YNNKEL, per germline (reference sequence). The CDR3 is CASSLSLAGLGNEQFF. CDR3 nucleotides: TGTGCCAGCAGCCTCTCACTAGCGGGTCTTGGGAATGAGCAGTTCTTC.

The CDR3 is CASSEGDIPSYGYTF. Written as DNA, the CDR3 is TGTGCCAGCAGTGAAGGAGATATCCCCTCATATGGCTACACCTTC. The rearrangement links TRBV6-1 to TRBJ1-2; D gene uncertain. Germline assignment: CDR1 MNHNS and CDR2 SASEGT. Trimming stripped 1 base from V and 5 bases from J, with 14 bases between. The CDR3 totals 15 residues.

The chain carries TRBV28 and TRBJ2-7; D is unresolved. Trimming removed 4 bases from V and 0 bases from J, with 7 bases in between. This CDR3 comprises 13 residues. Germline V gene sequence: CDR1 MDHEN, CDR2 SYDVKM. This chain's CDR3 is CASSSSPSYEQYF. CDR3 DNA: TGTGCCAGCAGTTCGAGCCCCTCCTACGAGCAGTACTTC.

This clone is a singleton in its sample. The rearrangement joins TRBV9 to TRBJ2-1; TRBD2 matches 15 bases. V trimming: 0 bases; J trimming: 4 bases; junction bases outside the gene matches: 5. The CDR3 has 18 residues. Germline CDR1 SGDLS, CDR2 YYNGEE. DNA of the CDR3: TGTGCCAGCAGCGTAGAGGGACTAGCGGGAGGCGATTACAATGAGCAGTTCTTC. Translated: CASSVEGLAGGDYNEQFF.

The gene calls are TRBV12-3 or TRBV12-4 and TRBJ1-1, with D hard to call. Trimming shortened V by 3 bases and J by 1 base, and 6 bases separated the two germline ends. The CDR3 is made up of 13 amino acids. DNA of the CDR3: TGTGCCAGCAGTTTGACCCCGAACACTGAAGCTTTCTTT. This encodes CASSLTPNTEAFF.

The chain links TRBV2 to TRBJ2-7, with D possibly being TRBD1 or TRBD2 (7 bases each). This CDR3 has 15 amino acids. Trimming removed 6 bases at V and 6 bases at J, with 21 bases between. Germline lookup yields CDR1 SNHLY and CDR2 FYNNEI. The CDR3 DNA is TGTGCCAGCAGAACCAGGGGGGGGCCAGTCGGCGAGCAGTACTTC. Its protein is CASRTRGGPVGEQYF.

The genes are TRBV7-2 and TRBJ1-4; D unclear. The CDR3 consists of 13 residues. The V end lost 5 bases, the J end lost 7 bases, and 11 bases lay between the germline ends. CDR1 and CDR2 from the germline V gene are SGHTA and FQGNSA. The DNA of the CDR3 is TGTGCCAGCAGCGCCGGTCGGGTTGAAAAACTGTTTTTT. Its translation: CASSAGRVEKLFF.

This chain uses TRBV19 with TRBJ2-2; tentatively, D is TRBD2 (6 bases). The CDR3 sequence is 14 residues long. V was cut by 8 bases and J by 3 bases, with 13 bases left in between. Germline V CDR1 and CDR2: LNHDA, SQIVND (reference sequence). The CDR3 coding sequence is TGTGCCAGTCAAGTCCGGGACTACACCGGGGAGCTGTTTTTT. This codes for CASQVRDYTGELFF.

V usage is TRBV30 and J usage is TRBJ1-1; TRBD1 is a possible D gene (5 bases). Trimming left V 4 bases short and J 4 bases short, with 13 bases between. Germline V lookup: CDR1 GTSNPN, CDR2 SVGIG (reference sequence). CDR3 length equals 13 residues. Written as DNA, the CDR3 is TGTGCCTGGACGGGCAGGGAGGTCACTGAAGCTTTCTTT. It yields the protein CAWTGREVTEAFF.

The rearrangement uses TRBV5-5 and TRBJ1-2; no reliable D call. CDR3 length equals 12 residues. Trimming took off 1 base at V and 8 bases at J, with 9 bases between the two ends. The germline V gene encodes CDR1 SGHKS and CDR2 YYEKEE (reference sequence). This CDR3 reads CASSLLPGGYTF. The CDR3 DNA reads TGTGCCAGCAGCTTGCTTCCGGGGGGCTACACCTTC.

The chain joins TRBV4-2 to TRBJ1-1; no firm D call. Germline V gene lookup returns CDR1 LGHNA and CDR2 YNFKEQ. V lost 0 bases, J lost 7 bases, and 12 bases lay in between. This CDR3 region has 14 residues. The CDR3 reads CASSQETLVREAFF. CDR3 DNA sequence: TGTGCCAGCAGCCAAGAAACCTTGGTACGTGAAGCTTTCTTT.

The rearrangement uses TRBV12-3 or TRBV12-4 and TRBJ1-2; D not resolved. Between the trimmed V and J ends, which lost 6 bases and 4 bases, there was a span of 6 bases. The CDR3 has 11 residues. CDR3 bases: TGTGCCAGCAGACACGCCTATGGCTACACCTTC. It encodes CASRHAYGYTF.